The clone carrying this T cell receptor (beta chain) was counted ten times or more. One end of the junction is discordant with germline, which a read error may explain. These data come from a study of human T cells and chemical hapten exposure. About the study: A mostly female patient group had alopecia areata, totalis or universalis.

Unique molecular identifiers were linked by the library to individual cDNA molecules. TCRdb independently ran MiXCR on the RACE reads; one entry per CDR3 protein. Altogether 300,000 to 400,000 distinct CDR3 sequences are present, more than 4.5% being singletons, with the ten largest covering 2% to 3%. Time point indicated: pre-sensitization, week 0. Treatment specified: therapeutic diphenylcyclopropenone sensitization with weekly scalp DPC. The template was total RNA from unfractionated whole blood. This CDR3 region has 13 residues. Looked up from germline, CDR1 is MGHRA and CDR2 is YSYEKL. The sequencing here drew on whole blood, taken in connection with sensitization to the hapten diphenylcyclopropenone (DPC). The rearrangement links TRBV4-1 to TRBJ2-3; 7 bases are a match to TRBD2. The receptor's source is a woman in her 50s with alopecia areata. Some clones in this sample may be carry-over from other donors' samples. The CDR3 loop is CASSRAGADTQYF. The CDR3, as DNA: TGTGCCAGCAGCCGCGCGGGAGCAGATACGCAGTATTTT.